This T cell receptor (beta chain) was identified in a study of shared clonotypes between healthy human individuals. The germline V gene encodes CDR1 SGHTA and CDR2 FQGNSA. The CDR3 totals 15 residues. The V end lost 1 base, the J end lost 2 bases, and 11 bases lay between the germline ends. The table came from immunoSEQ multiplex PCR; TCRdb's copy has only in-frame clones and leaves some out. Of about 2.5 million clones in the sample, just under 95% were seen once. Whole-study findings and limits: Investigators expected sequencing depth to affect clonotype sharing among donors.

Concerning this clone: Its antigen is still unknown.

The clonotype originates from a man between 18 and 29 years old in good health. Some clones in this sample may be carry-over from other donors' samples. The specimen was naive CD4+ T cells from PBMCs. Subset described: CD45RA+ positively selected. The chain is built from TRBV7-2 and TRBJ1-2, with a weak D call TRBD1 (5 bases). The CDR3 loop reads CASSLESGSNYGYTF. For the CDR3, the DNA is TGTGCCAGCAGCTTAGAGTCAGGGAGCAACTATGGCTACACCTTC.